This passage covers 5 T cell receptor beta chains from one sample sequenced in a study of T cell responses to AZD1222 COVID-19 vaccine. Sequencing used immunoSEQ multiplex PCR; TCRdb keeps in-frame clones, though not all of them. In the table there are about 99,000 clones, 90% of which are singletons. The sample was peripheral blood, taken on day 0 of AZD1222 vaccination. The source is an adult in good health.

The chain employs TRBV27 and TRBJ1-2; 8 nucleotides line up with TRBD1. Looked up from germline, CDR1 is MNHEY and CDR2 is SMNVEV (reference sequence). This CDR3 has 13 amino acids. Unmatched junction bases numbered 4, after V lost 6 bases and J lost 4 bases. The CDR3 spells CASSPDRGYGYTF. The CDR3, as DNA: TGTGCCAGCAGCCCAGACAGGGGCTATGGCTACACCTTC.

The chain recombines TRBV2 with TRBJ1-4; possibly TRBD1 for D (5 bases). Trimming removed 6 bases at V and 8 bases at J, with 19 bases between. This CDR3 is built from 15 residues. Germline V gene data show CDR1 as SNHLY and CDR2 as FYNNEI. CDR3 protein: CASSGGGGEGEKLFF. The CDR3 DNA is TGTGCCAGCAGCGGCGGGGGAGGCGAGGGAGAAAAACTGTTTTTT.

This clone is a singleton in its sample. This sequence joins TRBV3-1 (or the pseudogene TRBV3-2) and TRBJ1-6, with TRBD1 matching 7 bases. The germline gives CDR1 LGHDT, CDR2 YNNKEL (reference sequence). The V segment lost 4 bases and the J segment 3 bases; nucleotides outside the gene matches: 3. This CDR3 region has 15 residues. The CDR3 is CASSPGTVYNSPLHF. Written as DNA, the CDR3 is TGTGCCAGCAGCCCAGGGACAGTCTATAATTCACCCCTCCACTTT.

V is TRBV6-5 and J is TRBJ2-1; D could derive from TRBD1 or TRBD2 (6 bases each). Germline V lookup: CDR1 MNHEY, CDR2 SVGAGI. With 7 bases removed from V and 10 bases from J, the gap between germline ends came to 23 bases. This CDR3 contains 15 residues. The CDR3 nucleotides are TGTGCCAGCAAAGAGTTGTCGGGGGCCGGCAGAGAGCAGTTCTTC. Protein product: CASKELSGAGREQFF.

This chain joins TRBV28 and TRBJ1-2; D unclear. CDR1 is MDHEN, CDR2 SYDVKM, per germline. The CDR3 is 15 amino acids. With 4 bases removed from V and 8 bases from J, the gap between germline ends came to 20 bases. The CDR3 coding sequence is TGTGCCAGCAGTTGGGGTTCAAAGGCGGCGTTGGGCTACACCTTC. It yields the protein CASSWGSKAALGYTF.